The 24 T cell receptor beta chains below all came from one sample that was sequenced in a study of blood T cell repertoires in COVID-19. Produced via immunoSEQ multiplex PCR; TCRdb's table is partial and in-frame only. This table has 200,000 to 250,000 clones, roughly 84% appearing once. Input material: peripheral blood. The receptors were sampled from a woman in her forties who had recovered from COVID-19.

The chain has TRBV19 and TRBJ1-5; 7 bases fit TRBD1. CDR3 size: 14 residues. The V segment lost 5 bases and the J segment 5 bases; nucleotides outside the gene matches: 6. Germline V CDR1 and CDR2: LNHDA, SQIVND (reference sequence). DNA of the CDR3: TGTGCCAGTAGTGTCCAGGGGGGATATCAGCCCCAGCATTTT. Its protein product is CASSVQGGYQPQHF.

The CDR3: CASSSFGLVYEQYF. The CDR3 DNA follows: TGTGCCAGCAGTTCCTTCGGACTGGTTTACGAGCAGTACTTC. V and J are TRBV27 and TRBJ2-7; possible D gene TRBD2, 5 bases. This CDR3 is built from 14 residues. Trimming stripped 4 bases from V and 4 bases from J, with 14 bases between. Germline loops: CDR1 MNHEY, CDR2 SMNVEV (reference sequence).

The genes are TRBV9 and TRBJ1-1; D is ambiguous. In germline, CDR1 is SGDLS, CDR2 YYNGEE. CDR3 length equals 13 residues. Trimming stripped 0 bases from V and 0 bases from J, with 3 bases between. CDR3 DNA: TGTGCCAGCAGCGTAGCAGTGAACACTGAAGCTTTCTTT. Translated, it gives CASSVAVNTEAFF.

The chain uses TRBV28 and TRBJ1-6, with 8 bases aligning to TRBD1. The CDR3 loop spans 17 amino acids. CDR1 MDHEN and CDR2 SYDVKM come from the germline V gene. The trim removed 3 bases at V and 8 bases at J, leaving 12 bases unmatched. The CDR3 nucleotides read TGTGCCAGCAGTTTTCCCATAACCGGGACAGGTGATTCACCCCTCCACTTT. Translation gives CASSFPITGTGDSPLHF.

This chain connects TRBV9 to TRBJ2-5, with a tentative D call TRBD2 (7 bases). Trimming left V 4 bases short and J 2 bases short, with 15 bases between. Looked up from germline, CDR1 is SGDLS and CDR2 is YYNGEE. The CDR3 has 15 amino acids. CDR3 in DNA: TGTGCCAGCAGCCCCCATCGGGGGGCACAAGAGACCCAGTACTTC. The encoded protein is CASSPHRGAQETQYF.

J is TRBJ2-5 and V is TRBV6-5, with TRBD2 as a possible D gene (5 bases). Looked up from germline, CDR1 is MNHEY and CDR2 is SVGAGI. The CDR3 has 13 amino acids. V was trimmed by 7 bases and J by 9 bases, leaving 18 bases between them. CDR3 in DNA: TGTGCCAGCACCCCCGGGGTCTCGGTCCCCCAGTACTTC. Translation gives CASTPGVSVPQYF.

This clone is a singleton in its sample. V gene TRBV28 combines with J gene TRBJ1-2; TRBD1 is a possible D gene (5 bases). Trimming stripped 7 bases from V and 6 bases from J, with 12 bases between. Germline lookup yields CDR1 MDHEN and CDR2 SYDVKM. The CDR3 contains 12 residues. CDR3 in DNA: TGTGCCAGCATACAAGGGGAGGATGGCTACACCTTC. Encoded protein: CASIQGEDGYTF.

The chain has TRBV6-5 and TRBJ2-7, with 9 bases matching TRBD1. This CDR3 is 15 amino acids long. V was pared by 2 bases and J by 5 bases, with 7 bases of the junction left unmatched. Germline V gene sequence: CDR1 MNHEY, CDR2 SVGAGI. CDR3 in amino acids: CASSYGDRELNEQYF. Here the CDR3 DNA reads TGTGCCAGCAGTTACGGGGACAGGGAGTTAAACGAGCAGTACTTC.

The table lists this clone with a count of one. The CDR3 DNA reads as TGTGCCAGCTCACTAAATCCGGGACAGGGGACCATTCAGTACTTC. Residues: CASSLNPGQGTIQYF. The chain combines TRBV18 with TRBJ2-4; 10 nucleotides line up with TRBD1. Germline V gene data show CDR1 as KGHSH and CDR2 as LQKENI. V lost 4 bases, J lost 9 bases, and 9 bases stayed unmatched. The CDR3 contains 15 residues.

This clone was seen just once. The chain joins TRBV27 to TRBJ2-7; TRBD1 is a possible D gene (6 bases). Trimming cost V 0 bases and J 6 bases, with 15 bases left between them. This CDR3 region has 15 residues. Germline values: CDR1 MNHEY, CDR2 SMNVEV (reference sequence). DNA of the CDR3: TGTGCCAGCAGTTTATCTTCACAGGGAAAAGGCGAGCAGTACTTC. The encoded protein is CASSLSSQGKGEQYF.

The chain is built from TRBV3-1 (or the pseudogene TRBV3-2) and TRBJ1-1; TRBD1 matches 7 bases. J gave up 9 bases and V 6 bases, and 10 bases lay outside the gene matches. Germline V gene lookup returns CDR1 LGHDT and CDR2 YNNKEL (reference sequence). The CDR3 is 13 residues long. The CDR3 spells CASREGTGVQAFF. CDR3 sequence (DNA): TGTGCCAGCAGAGAAGGAACAGGGGTACAAGCTTTCTTT.

This clone was picked up one time. The chain has TRBV6-5 and TRBJ1-6, with 7 bases fitting TRBD1. The CDR3 consists of 15 residues. The junction had 11 bases not matched to a gene; V was cut back by 5 bases and J by 10 bases. Per germline, CDR1 MNHEY and CDR2 SVGAGI. CDR3 in amino acids: CASSPTQGRGSPLHF. The CDR3 bases are TGTGCCAGCAGTCCCACACAGGGGAGAGGATCACCCCTCCACTTT.

This rearrangement joins TRBV11-2 to TRBJ2-7, with 9 bases that match TRBD1. Unmatched junction bases numbered 6, after V lost 0 bases and J lost 3 bases. CDR3 length: 16 amino acids. CDR1 SGHAT and CDR2 FQNNGV come from the germline V gene. The CDR3: CASSLEAGTGFYEQYF. The CDR3 DNA sequence: TGTGCCAGCAGCTTAGAAGCCGGGACAGGGTTCTACGAGCAGTACTTC. The variable domain in full, with the rest retrieved from reference TRBV11-2 and TRBJ2-7, is EAGVAQSPRYKIIEKRQSVAFWCNPISGHATLYWYQQILGQGPKLLIQFQNNGVVDDSQLPKDRFSAERLKGVDSTLKIQPAKLEDSAVYLCASSLEAGTGFYEQYFGPGTRLTVT.

V is TRBV7-2 and J is TRBJ1-2; D is uncertain. CDR1 and CDR2 (germline): SGHTA, FQGNSA. Trimming stripped 5 bases from V and 7 bases from J, with 11 bases between. CDR3 length: 12 residues. The CDR3 protein is CASSTAPGGYTF. For the CDR3, the DNA is TGTGCCAGCAGCACCGCCCCGGGTGGCTACACCTTC.

The chain has TRBV5-1 and TRBJ1-1, with a weak D call TRBD1 (6 bases). The CDR3 extends over 12 amino acids. Germline V gives CDR1 SGHRS, CDR2 YFSETQ. Trimming pared 0 bases from V and 7 bases from J, leaving 7 bases between. Here the CDR3 DNA reads TGCGCCAGCAGCTTGGTGGACAGTGAAGCTTTCTTT. Translating it yields CASSLVDSEAFF.

The chain employs TRBV11-2 and TRBJ2-3; the match to TRBD2 covers 13 bases. Germline loops: CDR1 SGHAT, CDR2 FQNNGV. The CDR3 consists of 17 residues. The V segment lost 5 bases and the J segment 3 bases; nucleotides outside the gene matches: 8. Written as DNA, the CDR3 is TGTGCCAGCAGCGCCCGGACTAGCGGGAGAGGGACAGATACGCAGTATTTT. Translating gives CASSARTSGRGTDTQYF.

V is TRBV28 and J is TRBJ2-5, with 7 bases aligning to TRBD1. This CDR3 has 13 residues. Germline V CDR1 and CDR2: MDHEN, SYDVKM. With 3 bases clipped from V and 4 bases from J, the junction kept 2 bases outside the gene matches. The CDR3 region has the DNA TGTGCCAGCAGTTTGTGGGACAGAGAGACCCAGTACTTC. Residues: CASSLWDRETQYF. The whole variable domain, filled in from reference TRBV28 and TRBJ2-5, reads DVKVTQSSRYLVKRTGEKVFLECVQDMDHENMFWYRQDPGLGLRLIYFSYDVKMKEKGDIPEGYSVSREKKERFSLILESASTNQTSMYLCASSLWDRETQYFGPGTRLLVL.

The chain has TRBV6-2 or TRBV6-3 and TRBJ2-7; D remains unclear. This CDR3 has 13 residues. The germline CDR1 and CDR2 sequences are MNHEY and SVGEGT. V gave up 3 bases and J gave up 3 bases, with 9 bases separating them. For the CDR3, the DNA is TGTGCCAGCAGTTATGGCAGGAACTACGAGCAGTACTTC. This gives the protein CASSYGRNYEQYF.

The chain joins TRBV7-2 to TRBJ2-7, with TRBD2 matching 10 bases. Germline CDR1 reads SGHTA; CDR2 reads FQGNSA. This CDR3 region has 16 residues. The V segment lost 2 bases and the J segment 2 bases; nucleotides outside the gene matches: 6. CDR3: CASSLTPSGGTYEQYF. The CDR3 region has the DNA TGTGCCAGCAGCTTAACGCCTAGCGGGGGAACCTACGAGCAGTACTTC.

The rearrangement links TRBV5-1 to TRBJ2-3, with D possibly TRBD2 on 7 matching bases. Germline V gene sequence: CDR1 SGHRS, CDR2 YFSETQ. CDR3 length equals 16 residues. Trimming took off 4 bases at V and 5 bases at J, with 20 bases between the two ends. The CDR3 DNA reads as TGCGCCAGCAGCGGCCTTGGGGGGGCACGGGGAGATACGCAGTATTTT. Translated: CASSGLGGARGDTQYF.

This clone has only one observation. The J gene is TRBJ2-2, the V gene TRBV11-2; a possible D gene is TRBD2 (6 bases). Germline loops: CDR1 SGHAT, CDR2 FQNNGV. CDR3 size: 17 residues. Trimming took off 5 bases at V and 1 base at J, with 17 bases between the two ends. The CDR3 nucleotides read TGTGCCAGCAGCGCTAGATCGGGACTTTGGAACACCGGGGAGCTGTTTTTT. It codes for CASSARSGLWNTGELFF. The whole variable domain, filled in from reference TRBV11-2 and TRBJ2-2, reads EAGVAQSPRYKIIEKRQSVAFWCNPISGHATLYWYQQILGQGPKLLIQFQNNGVVDDSQLPKDRFSAERLKGVDSTLKIQPAKLEDSAVYLCASSARSGLWNTGELFFGEGSRLTVL.

As DNA, the CDR3 is TGTGCCAGCAGCTTAGCGCCAGCGGGAGTTGGCAATGAGCAGTTCTTC. This encodes CASSLAPAGVGNEQFF. The chain couples TRBV7-2 to TRBJ2-1; TRBD2 aligns across 8 bases. V lost 0 bases and J lost 6; bases outside the gene matches: 7. This CDR3 has 16 amino acids. CDR1 and CDR2 from the germline V gene are SGHTA and FQGNSA. The complete variable domain, with remaining parts taken from reference TRBV7-2 and TRBJ2-1, reads GAGVSQSPSNKVTEKGKDVELRCDPISGHTALYWYRQSLGQGLEFLIYFQGNSAPDKSGLPSDRFSAERTGGSVSTLTIQRTQQEDSAVYLCASSLAPAGVGNEQFFGPGTRLTVL.

V gene TRBV5-1 combines with J gene TRBJ1-1; 9 nucleotides align to TRBD1. V shed 4 bases, J shed 9 bases, and the junction held 7 bases outside the gene matches. The CDR3 extends over 13 amino acids. Looked up from germline, CDR1 is SGHRS and CDR2 is YFSETQ. The CDR3 DNA is TGCGCCAGCAGCCCCGGACAGGGGATTAAAGCTTTCTTT. Translated, it gives CASSPGQGIKAFF.

The rearrangement links TRBV11-2 to TRBJ2-1; 8 nucleotides agree with TRBD1. This CDR3 comprises 19 residues. The V gene end was trimmed by 2 bases and the J gene end by 0 bases; junction bases not matched to a gene: 12. From germline, CDR1 is SGHAT and CDR2 FQNNGV. CDR3 in amino acids: CASSLSRQGFASSYNEQFF. The CDR3, as DNA: TGTGCCAGCAGCTTATCCAGACAGGGGTTTGCCTCCTCCTACAATGAGCAGTTCTTC.